Listed here is a single T cell receptor beta chain. The data were taken from a study of T cells expressing NK-cell markers. TCRdb re-called the 5' RACE reads; every CDR3 protein appears as one record, without DNA. The sample shows under 500,000 distinct CDR3 sequences, and 6% to 9.5% sits with its ten largest clones. The clonotype comes from a woman aged 18 to 75 in good health. Material for sequencing was blood T cells: a sorted CD56 or NKG2C T cell subset, CD4+ or CD8+ T cells, or bulk PBMC T cells (not recorded which).

This CDR3 is CASSPGTDRGQFF. This chain uses TRBV18 with TRBJ2-1; TCRdb designates TRBD1, a call that cannot be tested without DNA. The CDR3 consists of 13 residues. Germline values: CDR1 KGHSH, CDR2 LQKENI.